This note documents a single T cell receptor beta chain sequence. Its matching antigen is unknown. Only in-frame clones appear in the TCRdb table, and some are missing; sequencing was by immunoSEQ multiplex PCR. The sample has around 140,000 clones, 80% to 90% seen once. The CDR3 spans 14 residues. CDR1 and CDR2 from the germline V gene are LNHDA and SQIVND (reference sequence). Trimming shortened V by 8 bases and J by 1 base, and 11 bases separated the two germline ends. This sample is drawn from a study of T cell responses to AZD1222 COVID-19 vaccine. The study's findings and limits: No repertoire was sampled before or during the peak T cell response, only after it. Across the whole spike, CD4 TCRs peaked at regions 160-218 and 743-854. The donors showed a predominance of white British ancestry and of females, with possible underestimation of clonal diversity. Nearly half of spike-specific TCRs reportedly target variant regions that are unmutated in the B.1.351 and B.1.1.7 variants.

The sequencing here drew on peripheral blood, taken on day 0 of AZD1222 vaccination. The gene calls are TRBV19 and TRBJ2-2, with D possibly matching TRBD1 (5 bases). This receptor was obtained from an adult in good health. The DNA for the CDR3 is TGTGCCAGTGGGGCGGACATGAACACCGGGGAGCTGTTTTTT. This sequence encodes CASGADMNTGELFF. Drawing the rest from reference TRBV19 and TRBJ2-2, the complete variable domain is DGGITQSPKYLFRKEGQNVTLSCEQNLNHDAMYWYRQDPGQGLRLIYYSQIVNDFQKGDIAEGYSVSREKKESFPLTVTSAQKNPTAFYLCASGADMNTGELFFGEGSRLTVL.